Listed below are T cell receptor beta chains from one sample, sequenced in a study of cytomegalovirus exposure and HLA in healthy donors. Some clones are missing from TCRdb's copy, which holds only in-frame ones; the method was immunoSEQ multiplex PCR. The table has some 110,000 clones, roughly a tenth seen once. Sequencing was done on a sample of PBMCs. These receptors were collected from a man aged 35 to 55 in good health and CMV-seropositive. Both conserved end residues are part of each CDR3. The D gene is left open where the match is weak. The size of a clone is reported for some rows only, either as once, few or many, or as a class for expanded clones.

CASSLDRGDEQFF | TGTGCCAGCAGCTTGGACAGGGGGGACGAGCAGTTCTTC | - | TRBJ2-1 | TRBD1 | TRBV5-8 | 13
CASSQDPKQGISRTDTQYF | TGTGCCAGCAGCCAAGACCCGAAACAGGGAATATCACGCACAGATACGCAGTATTTT | few | TRBJ2-3 | - | TRBV14 | 19
CASSEVDGGTYEQYF | TGTGCCAGCAGTGAGGTCGACGGGGGGACCTACGAGCAGTACTTC | - | TRBJ2-7 | TRBD2 | TRBV6-1 | 15
CASSEASLARELFF | TGTGCCAGCAGTGAAGCCTCACTCGCACGGGAGCTGTTTTTT | - | TRBJ2-2 | - | TRBV6-1 | 14
CASSDGAGGPDTQYF | TGTGCCAGCAGTGACGGGGCGGGAGGGCCAGATACGCAGTATTTT | - | TRBJ2-3 | TRBD2 | TRBV25-1 | 15
CASSLNERAHYEQYF | TGTGCCAGCAGCTTGAACGAGCGGGCCCACTACGAGCAGTACTTC | - | TRBJ2-7 | - | TRBV5-4 | 15
CASSESILATDTQYF | TGCGCCAGCAGTGAGTCTATTTTGGCCACAGATACGCAGTATTTT | few | TRBJ2-3 | - | TRBV10-1 | 15
CASSFRREGTQETQYF | TGTGCCAGCAGCTTCCGACGGGAGGGCACACAAGAGACCCAGTACTTC | few | TRBJ2-5 | TRBD2 | TRBV13 | 16
CASSWNSGRADEQFF | TGCGCCAGCAGCTGGAATAGCGGGAGGGCAGATGAGCAGTTCTTC | - | TRBJ2-1 | TRBD2 | TRBV4-1 | 15
CASSQDIGQIYSGANVLTF | TGTGCCAGCAGCCAAGATATAGGACAGATTTACTCTGGGGCCAACGTCCTGACTTTC | few | TRBJ2-6 | - | TRBV14 | 19
CASSDSSGSYNEQFF | TGTGCCAGCAGTGACTCTAGCGGGAGTTACAATGAGCAGTTCTTC | many | TRBJ2-1 | TRBD2 | TRBV6-4 | 15
CASSESGGISTDTQYF | TGCGCCAGCAGTGAGTCTGGGGGGATAAGCACAGATACGCAGTATTTT | - | TRBJ2-3 | - | TRBV10-2 | 16
CASTPRWTSGRIEQYF | TGTGCCAGCACCCCCCGTTGGACTAGCGGGAGAATAGAGCAGTACTTC | few | TRBJ2-7 | TRBD2 | TRBV27 | 16
CASSRTGLGSYEQYF | TGTGCCAGCAGCCGTACGGGACTAGGTTCCTACGAGCAGTACTTC | - | TRBJ2-7 | TRBD2 | TRBV7-9 | 15
CASSLTAGQENTEAFF | TGTGCCAGCAGCTTAACCGCTGGACAGGAAAACACTGAAGCTTTCTTT | - | TRBJ1-1 | TRBD1 | TRBV7-3 | 16
CASSQGGSGQETQYF | TGCGCCAGCAGCCAAGGAGGTAGCGGTCAAGAGACCCAGTACTTC | - | TRBJ2-5 | - | TRBV4-1 | 15
CASSEQGQTYEQYF | TGTGCCAGCAGTGAACAGGGACAGACCTACGAGCAGTACTTC | few | TRBJ2-7 | TRBD1 | TRBV25-1 | 14
CASSFQGMPDTQYF | TGCGCCAGCAGCTTTCAGGGCATGCCAGATACGCAGTATTTT | - | TRBJ2-3 | - | TRBV5-1 | 14
CASSLQSNQPQHF | TGTGCCAGCAGCTTACAGAGCAATCAGCCCCAGCATTTT | - | TRBJ1-5 | - | TRBV7-9 | 13
CASSPRQGASYEQYF | TGTGCCAGCAGCCCGCGACAGGGGGCGTCCTACGAGCAGTACTTC | - | TRBJ2-7 | TRBD1 | TRBV9 | 15
CASSLELAGLGSTDTQYF | TGTGCCAGCAGCTTAGAACTAGCGGGATTAGGGAGCACAGATACGCAGTATTTT | few | TRBJ2-3 | TRBD2 | TRBV7-2 | 18
CATSNRSSGNTIYF | TGTGCCACCAGCAACAGGTCCTCTGGAAACACCATATATTTT | few | TRBJ1-3 | - | TRBV15 | 14
CASSLEFGTKNTGELFF | TGCGCCAGCAGCTTGGAGTTTGGGACTAAGAACACCGGGGAGCTGTTTTTT | - | TRBJ2-2 | TRBD2 | TRBV5-1 | 17
CASSQARNRNTEAFF | TGTGCCAGCAGCCAAGCGCGCAATCGGAACACTGAAGCTTTCTTT | once | TRBJ1-1 | - | TRBV14 | 15
CASTFGAGNGELFF | TGTGCCAGCACTTTCGGCGCAGGTAACGGGGAGCTGTTTTTT | few | TRBJ2-2 | - | TRBV5-6 | 14
CASSPSPMGQAPTQYF | TGTGCCAGCAGTCCCTCTCCGATGGGACAGGCCCCGACCCAGTACTTC | few | TRBJ2-5 | TRBD1 | TRBV6-6 | 16
CATSPGKVMGNTEAFF | TGTGCCACCTCTCCGGGGAAGGTGATGGGGAACACTGAAGCTTTCTTT | few | TRBJ1-1 | - | TRBV15 | 16
CASSPGDRGNQPQHF | TGTGCCAGCAGCCCTGGAGACAGGGGTAATCAGCCCCAGCATTTT | few | TRBJ1-5 | TRBD1 | TRBV7-6 | 15
CASSEDRSNYGYTF | TGTGCCAGCAGCGAGGACAGGTCGAACTATGGCTACACCTTC | few | TRBJ1-2 | TRBD1 | TRBV25-1 | 14
CASSLGSRVNEKLFF | TGTGCCAGCAGCTTAGGGTCAAGAGTTAATGAAAAACTGTTTTTT | - | TRBJ1-4 | - | TRBV11-1 | 15
CATSTSATRDEQFF | TGTGCCACCAGCACCAGCGCGACCAGGGATGAGCAGTTCTTC | few | TRBJ2-1 | - | TRBV15 | 14
CASSPPWRVASYEQYF | TGTGCCAGCTCACCACCGTGGAGGGTAGCCTCCTACGAGCAGTACTTC | - | TRBJ2-7 | - | TRBV18 | 16
CASSVDSSGNTIYF | TGTGCCAGCAGCGTCGACAGCTCTGGAAACACCATATATTTT | - | TRBJ1-3 | - | TRBV7-2 | 14
CASSEVRTGKSYEQYF | TGTGCCAGCAGTGAAGTCCGGACAGGGAAGTCCTACGAGCAGTACTTC | many | TRBJ2-7 | TRBD1 | TRBV25-1 | 16
CASSWTSGQETQYF | TGTGCCAGCAGCTGGACTAGCGGCCAAGAGACCCAGTACTTC | - | TRBJ2-5 | TRBD2 | TRBV27 | 14
CASGLVLGGTGELFF | TGTGCTAGTGGTTTGGTACTGGGGGGCACCGGGGAGCTGTTTTTT | few | TRBJ2-2 | - | TRBV12-5 | 15
CASSLGTGLSQPQHF | TGTGCCAGCAGCTTGGGGACAGGGTTATCTCAGCCCCAGCATTTT | - | TRBJ1-5 | TRBD1 | TRBV5-6 | 15
CASSFGTSGVQETQYF | TGTGCCAGCAGCTTCGGGACTAGCGGGGTCCAAGAGACCCAGTACTTC | few | TRBJ2-5 | TRBD2 | TRBV11-3 | 16
CASRAAAQETQYF | TGTGCCAGCAGGGCGGCGGCTCAAGAGACCCAGTACTTC | few | TRBJ2-5 | - | TRBV2 | 13
CASSLREGDYGYTF | TGTGCCAGCAGTTTACGGGAGGGGGACTATGGCTACACCTTC | - | TRBJ1-2 | - | TRBV6-6 | 14
CSVQGDGYTF | TGCAGCGTTCAGGGGGATGGCTACACCTTC | - | TRBJ1-2 | TRBD1 | TRBV29-1 | 10
CASSLVAGPETQYF | TGTGCCAGCAGCTTAGTGGCGGGGCCGGAGACCCAGTACTTC | - | TRBJ2-5 | - | TRBV7-9 | 14
CASSVGAGGVFNEQFF | TGTGCCAGCAGCGTCGGGGCGGGAGGGGTGTTCAATGAGCAGTTCTTC | few | TRBJ2-1 | TRBD2 | TRBV9 | 16
CASRSPREAYEQYF | TGTGCCAGCAGGTCACCGCGGGAGGCCTACGAGCAGTACTTC | few | TRBJ2-7 | TRBD2 | TRBV28 | 14
CASSLTGNEQFF | TGTGCCAGTAGTCTAACAGGGAATGAGCAGTTCTTC | - | TRBJ2-1 | - | TRBV19 | 12
CASSWGTGASAFF | TGCGCCAGCAGCTGGGGGACAGGGGCCTCGGCTTTCTTT | - | TRBJ1-1 | TRBD1 | TRBV5-1 | 13
CASNPGGSGETQYF | TGTGCCAGCAACCCAGGGGGCTCGGGAGAGACCCAGTACTTC | - | TRBJ2-5 | TRBD1 | TRBV7-9 | 14
CATSRDRRATDTQYF | TGTGCCACCAGCAGAGATCGGCGGGCTACAGATACGCAGTATTTT | few | TRBJ2-3 | - | TRBV15 | 15
CASSLRSGTDTQYF | TGTGCCAGCAGCTTAAGGAGTGGCACAGATACGCAGTATTTT | few | TRBJ2-3 | - | TRBV7-9 | 14
CAWSPRQGDSGGYTF | TGTGCCTGGAGCCCAAGACAGGGGGACTCCGGAGGCTACACCTTC | many | TRBJ1-2 | TRBD1 | TRBV30 | 15
CASSLVHSSYNEQFF | TGTGCCAGCAGTCTGGTCCATAGTTCCTACAATGAGCAGTTCTTC | few | TRBJ2-1 | - | TRBV27 | 15
CASSLYQQPQHF | TGTGCCAGCAGCTTATATCAGCAGCCCCAGCATTTT | few | TRBJ1-5 | - | TRBV7-2 | 12